This TCR beta chain was captured by sequencing in a study of T-cell reconstitution after alpha-beta-depleted transplantation in children. This clonotype was detected many times. It was with unique molecular identifiers that the TCRbeta library was prepared. TCRdb itself ran the PCR reads through MiXCR, one entry per CDR3 protein. The table shows hundreds of thousands of distinct CDR3 sequences, with 12% occurring only once. The CDR3 runs 14 residues. Germline V gene data show CDR1 as DFQATT and CDR2 as SNEGSKA (reference sequence). V shed 6 bases, J shed 5 bases, and the junction held 9 bases outside the gene matches.

The chain combines TRBV20-1 with TRBJ2-5; TRBD2 matches 10 bases. The sequence was obtained from a human donor who donated a stem cell graft to a child with combined immunodeficiency. The sequences come from PBMCs from the stem cell graft donor, collected from the stem cell graft. CDR3 bases: TGCAGTGCAATTTCACTAGCGGGGCTGGAGACCCAGTACTTC. Protein sequence: CSAISLAGLETQYF.